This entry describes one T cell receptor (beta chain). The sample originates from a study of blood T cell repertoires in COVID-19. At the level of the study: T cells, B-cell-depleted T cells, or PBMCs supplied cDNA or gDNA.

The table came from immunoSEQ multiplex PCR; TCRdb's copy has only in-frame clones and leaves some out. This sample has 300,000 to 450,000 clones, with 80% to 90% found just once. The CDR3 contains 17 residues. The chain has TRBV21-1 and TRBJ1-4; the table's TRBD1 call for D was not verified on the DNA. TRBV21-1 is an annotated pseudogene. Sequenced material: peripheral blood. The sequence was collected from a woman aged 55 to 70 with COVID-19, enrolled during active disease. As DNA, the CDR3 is TGTGCCAGCAGCGTAAGACAGGGTGACACAACTAATGAAAAACTGTTTTTT. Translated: CASSVRQGDTTNEKLFF.